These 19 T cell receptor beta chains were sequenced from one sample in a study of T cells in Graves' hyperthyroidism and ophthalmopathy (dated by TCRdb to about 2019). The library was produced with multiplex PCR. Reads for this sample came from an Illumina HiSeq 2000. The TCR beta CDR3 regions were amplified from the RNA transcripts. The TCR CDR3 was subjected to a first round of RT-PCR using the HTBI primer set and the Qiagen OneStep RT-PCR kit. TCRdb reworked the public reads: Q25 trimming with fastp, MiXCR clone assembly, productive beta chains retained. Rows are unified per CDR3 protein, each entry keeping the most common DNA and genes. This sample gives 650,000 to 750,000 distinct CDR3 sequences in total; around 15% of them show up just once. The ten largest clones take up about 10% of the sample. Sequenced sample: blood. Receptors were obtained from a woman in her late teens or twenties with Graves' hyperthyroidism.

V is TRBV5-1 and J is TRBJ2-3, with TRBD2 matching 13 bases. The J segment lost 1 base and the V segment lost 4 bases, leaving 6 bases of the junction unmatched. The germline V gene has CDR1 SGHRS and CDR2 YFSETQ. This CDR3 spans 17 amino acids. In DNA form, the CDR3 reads TGCGCCAGCAGCCCGGGACTAGCGGGAATAGGCACAGATACGCAGTATTTT. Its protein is CASSPGLAGIGTDTQYF. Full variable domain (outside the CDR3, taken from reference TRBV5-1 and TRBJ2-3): KAGVTQTPRYLIKTRGQQVTLSCSPISGHRSVSWYQQTPGQGLQFLFEYFSETQRNKGNFPGRFSGRQFSNSRSEMNVSTLELGDSALYLCASSPGLAGIGTDTQYFGPGTRLTVL.

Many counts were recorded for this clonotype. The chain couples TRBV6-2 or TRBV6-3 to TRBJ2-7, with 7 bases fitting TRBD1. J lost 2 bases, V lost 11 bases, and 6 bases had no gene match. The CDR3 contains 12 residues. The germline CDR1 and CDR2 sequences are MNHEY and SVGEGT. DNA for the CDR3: TGTGCCGTCGGGACAGTTCCCTACGAGCAGTACTTC. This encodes CAVGTVPYEQYF.

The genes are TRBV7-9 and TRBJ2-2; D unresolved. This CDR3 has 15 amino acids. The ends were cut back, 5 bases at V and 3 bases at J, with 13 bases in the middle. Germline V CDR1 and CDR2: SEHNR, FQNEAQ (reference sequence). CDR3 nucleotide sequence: TGTGCCAGCAGCCCAACAAACGCGGACACCGGGGAGCTGTTTTTT. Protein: CASSPTNADTGELFF.

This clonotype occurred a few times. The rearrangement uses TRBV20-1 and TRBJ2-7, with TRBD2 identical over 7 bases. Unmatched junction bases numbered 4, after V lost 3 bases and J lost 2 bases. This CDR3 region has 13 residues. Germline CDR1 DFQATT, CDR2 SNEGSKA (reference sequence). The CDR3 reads CSASAGRTYEQYF. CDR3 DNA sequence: TGCAGTGCTAGCGCCGGGAGGACCTACGAGCAGTACTTC.

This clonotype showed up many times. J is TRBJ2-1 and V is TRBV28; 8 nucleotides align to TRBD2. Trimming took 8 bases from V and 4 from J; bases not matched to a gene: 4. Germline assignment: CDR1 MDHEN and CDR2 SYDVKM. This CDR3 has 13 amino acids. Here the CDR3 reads CASLTSGYNEQFF. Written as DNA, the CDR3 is TGTGCCAGCCTCACTAGCGGATACAATGAGCAGTTCTTC.

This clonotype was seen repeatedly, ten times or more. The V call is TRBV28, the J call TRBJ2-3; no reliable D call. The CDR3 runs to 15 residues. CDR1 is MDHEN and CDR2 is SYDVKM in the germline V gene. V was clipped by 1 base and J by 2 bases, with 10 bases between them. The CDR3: CASSLLGGNTDTQYF. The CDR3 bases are TGTGCCAGCAGTTTATTGGGCGGAAACACAGATACGCAGTATTTT.

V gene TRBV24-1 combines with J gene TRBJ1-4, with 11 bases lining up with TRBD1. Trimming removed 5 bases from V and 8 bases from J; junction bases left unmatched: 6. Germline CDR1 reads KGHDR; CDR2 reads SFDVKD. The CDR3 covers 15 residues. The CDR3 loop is CATSGTGGAEEKLFF. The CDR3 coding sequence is TGTGCCACCAGTGGGACAGGGGGCGCGGAGGAAAAACTGTTTTTT.

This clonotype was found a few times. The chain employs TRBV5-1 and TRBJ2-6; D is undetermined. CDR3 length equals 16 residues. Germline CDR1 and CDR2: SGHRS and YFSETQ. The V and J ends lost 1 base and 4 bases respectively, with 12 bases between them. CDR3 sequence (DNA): TGCGCCAGCAGCTTGATGGGCCCTACGGGGGCCAACGTCCTGACTTTC. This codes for CASSLMGPTGANVLTF. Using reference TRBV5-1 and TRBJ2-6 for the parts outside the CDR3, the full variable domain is KAGVTQTPRYLIKTRGQQVTLSCSPISGHRSVSWYQQTPGQGLQFLFEYFSETQRNKGNFPGRFSGRQFSNSRSEMNVSTLELGDSALYLCASSLMGPTGANVLTFGAGSRLTVL.

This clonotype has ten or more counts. CDR3 sequence reads: CASSDSPPGGRGGYNEQFF. For the CDR3, the DNA is TGTGCCAGCAGTGACTCTCCTCCTGGCGGGAGGGGAGGCTACAATGAGCAGTTCTTC. V is TRBV6-4 and J is TRBJ2-1, with 9 positions matching TRBD2. Per germline, CDR1 MRHNA and CDR2 SNTAGT. CDR3 length equals 19 residues. Losses at the gene ends were 0 bases for V and 3 bases for J; bases not matched to a gene: 12.

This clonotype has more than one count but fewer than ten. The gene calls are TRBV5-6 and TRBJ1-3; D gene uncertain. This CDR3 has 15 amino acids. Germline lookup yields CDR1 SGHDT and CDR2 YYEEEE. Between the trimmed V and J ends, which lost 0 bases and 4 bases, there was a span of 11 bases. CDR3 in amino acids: CASSLGAALGNTIYF. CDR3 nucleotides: TGTGCCAGCAGCTTGGGGGCGGCGTTGGGAAACACCATATATTTT.

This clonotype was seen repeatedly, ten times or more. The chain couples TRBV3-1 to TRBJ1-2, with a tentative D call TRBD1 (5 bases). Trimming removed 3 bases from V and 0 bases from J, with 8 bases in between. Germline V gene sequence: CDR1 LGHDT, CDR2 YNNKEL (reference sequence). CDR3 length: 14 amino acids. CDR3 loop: CASSHREANYGYTF. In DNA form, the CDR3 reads TGTGCCAGCAGCCACAGGGAAGCTAACTATGGCTACACCTTC.

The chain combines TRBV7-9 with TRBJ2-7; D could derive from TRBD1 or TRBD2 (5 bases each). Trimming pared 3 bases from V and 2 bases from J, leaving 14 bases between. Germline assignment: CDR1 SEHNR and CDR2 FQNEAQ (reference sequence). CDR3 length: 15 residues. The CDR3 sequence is CASSLTGLETYEQYF. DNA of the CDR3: TGTGCCAGCAGCTTGACGGGGCTGGAGACCTACGAGCAGTACTTC.

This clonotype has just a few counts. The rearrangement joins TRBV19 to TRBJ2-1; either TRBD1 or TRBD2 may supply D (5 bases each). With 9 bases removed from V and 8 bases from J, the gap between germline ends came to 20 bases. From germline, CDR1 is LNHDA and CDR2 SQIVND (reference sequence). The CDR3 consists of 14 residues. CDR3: CASRTPRGGDEQFF. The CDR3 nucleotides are TGTGCCAGCCGGACTCCCCGGGGCGGCGATGAGCAGTTCTTC.

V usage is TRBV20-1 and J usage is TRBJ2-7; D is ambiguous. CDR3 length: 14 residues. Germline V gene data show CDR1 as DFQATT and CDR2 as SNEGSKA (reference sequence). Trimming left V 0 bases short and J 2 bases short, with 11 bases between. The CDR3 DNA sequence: TGCAGTGCTAGAGATTTTTCAGAGACCTACGAGCAGTACTTC. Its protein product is CSARDFSETYEQYF.

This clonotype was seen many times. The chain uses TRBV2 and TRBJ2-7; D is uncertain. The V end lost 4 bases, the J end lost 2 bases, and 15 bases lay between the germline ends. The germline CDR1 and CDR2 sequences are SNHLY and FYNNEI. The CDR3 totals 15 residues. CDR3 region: CASSVVGFRTYEQYF. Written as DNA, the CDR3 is TGTGCCAGCAGTGTTGTAGGGTTTAGGACCTACGAGCAGTACTTC.

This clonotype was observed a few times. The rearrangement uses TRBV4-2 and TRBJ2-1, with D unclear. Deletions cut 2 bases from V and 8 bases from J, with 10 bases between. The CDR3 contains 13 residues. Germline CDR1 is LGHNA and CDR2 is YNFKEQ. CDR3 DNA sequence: TGTGCCAGCAGCCAAAGCGTTAACGATGAGCAGTTCTTC. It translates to CASSQSVNDEQFF.

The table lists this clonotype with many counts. CDR3 bases: TGCAGTGCTAGGACGGAACCCAAAGAGACCCAGTACTTC. It yields the protein CSARTEPKETQYF. The chain employs TRBV20-1 and TRBJ2-5; D remains unclear. Germline CDR1 reads DFQATT; CDR2 reads SNEGSKA (reference sequence). Trimming took off 3 bases at V and 3 bases at J, with 11 bases between the two ends. This CDR3 contains 13 residues.

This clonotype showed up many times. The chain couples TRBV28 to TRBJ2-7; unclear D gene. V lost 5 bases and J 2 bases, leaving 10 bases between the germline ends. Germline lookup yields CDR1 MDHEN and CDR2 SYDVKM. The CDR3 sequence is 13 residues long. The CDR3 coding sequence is TGTGCCAGCAGTACGATTGGTCCCTACGAGCAGTACTTC. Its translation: CASSTIGPYEQYF.

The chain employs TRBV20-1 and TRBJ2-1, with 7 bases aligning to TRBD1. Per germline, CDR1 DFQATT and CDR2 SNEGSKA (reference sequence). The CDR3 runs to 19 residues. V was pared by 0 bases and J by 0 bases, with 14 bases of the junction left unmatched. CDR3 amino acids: CSARDEGARVRSSYNEQFF. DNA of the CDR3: TGCAGTGCTAGAGATGAGGGGGCGCGGGTTAGGAGCTCCTACAATGAGCAGTTCTTC.